This T cell receptor beta chain was documented in a study of blood T cell repertoires in COVID-19. As originally analysed: Amplification with reference gene primers provided the estimates of nucleated cell counts. Generated by immunoSEQ multiplex PCR, the TCRdb table keeps only in-frame clones and is missing some. From that table come the V and J calls and clone size; the DNA was used to work out D and trimming. The sample consists of fewer than 300,000 clones, under 85% of them appearing once. This CDR3 is 13 amino acids long. Germline V gives CDR1 SGHNT, CDR2 YYREEE (reference sequence). Trimming pared 0 bases from V and 6 bases from J, leaving 9 bases between.

This rearrangement joins TRBV5-4 to TRBJ2-5; D is perhaps TRBD2 (6 bases). The sequenced sample consisted of peripheral blood. This receptor was obtained from a human donor with COVID-19, enrolled during active disease. The donor label of this sample is uncertain. CDR3 loop: CASSLVGGQTQYF. CDR3 DNA sequence: TGTGCCAGCAGCTTGGTCGGGGGACAGACCCAGTACTTC. Supplemented by reference TRBV5-4 and TRBJ2-5, the full variable domain reads ETGVTQSPTHLIKTRGQQVTLRCSSQSGHNTVSWYQQALGQGPQFIFQYYREEENGRGNFPPRFSGLQFPNYSSELNVNALELDDSALYLCASSLVGGQTQYFGPGTRLLVL.